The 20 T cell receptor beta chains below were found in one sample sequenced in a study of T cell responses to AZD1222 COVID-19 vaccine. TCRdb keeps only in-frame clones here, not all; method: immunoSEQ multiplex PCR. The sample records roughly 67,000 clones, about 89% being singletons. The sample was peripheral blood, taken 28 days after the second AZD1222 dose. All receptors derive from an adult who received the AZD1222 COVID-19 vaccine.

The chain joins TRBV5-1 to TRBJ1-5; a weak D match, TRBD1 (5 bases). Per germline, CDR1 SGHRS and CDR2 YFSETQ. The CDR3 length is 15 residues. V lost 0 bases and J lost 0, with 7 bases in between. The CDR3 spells CASSLAGTSNQPQHF. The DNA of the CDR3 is TGCGCCAGCAGCTTGGCCGGGACTAGCAATCAGCCCCAGCATTTT. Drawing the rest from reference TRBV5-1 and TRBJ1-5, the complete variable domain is KAGVTQTPRYLIKTRGQQVTLSCSPISGHRSVSWYQQTPGQGLQFLFEYFSETQRNKGNFPGRFSGRQFSNSRSEMNVSTLELGDSALYLCASSLAGTSNQPQHFGDGTRLSIL.

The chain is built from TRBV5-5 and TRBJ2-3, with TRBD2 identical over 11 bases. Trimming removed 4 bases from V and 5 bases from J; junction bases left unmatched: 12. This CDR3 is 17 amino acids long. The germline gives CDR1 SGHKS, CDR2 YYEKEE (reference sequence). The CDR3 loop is CASSLTTSGSPLDTQYF. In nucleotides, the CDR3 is TGTGCCAGCAGCCTAACTACTAGCGGGAGTCCCTTAGATACGCAGTATTTT.

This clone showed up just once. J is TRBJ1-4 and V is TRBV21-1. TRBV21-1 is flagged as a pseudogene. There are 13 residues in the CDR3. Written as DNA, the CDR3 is TGTGCCAGCAGCCCCGGCAGATTCGAAAAACTGTTTTTT. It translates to CASSPGRFEKLFF.

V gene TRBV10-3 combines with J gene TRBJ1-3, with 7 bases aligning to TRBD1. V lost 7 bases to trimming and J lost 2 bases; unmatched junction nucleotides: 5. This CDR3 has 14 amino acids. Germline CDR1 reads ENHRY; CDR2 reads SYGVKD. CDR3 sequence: CAITETGAGNTIYF. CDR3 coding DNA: TGTGCCATCACGGAAACAGGGGCTGGAAACACCATATATTTT.

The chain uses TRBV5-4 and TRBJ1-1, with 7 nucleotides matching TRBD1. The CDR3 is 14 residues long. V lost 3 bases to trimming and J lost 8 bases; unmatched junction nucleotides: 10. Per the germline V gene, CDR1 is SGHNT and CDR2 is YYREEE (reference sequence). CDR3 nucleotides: TGTGCCAGCAGCTCCAAGGTAGGGGGCCGAGAAGCTTTCTTT. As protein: CASSSKVGGREAFF.

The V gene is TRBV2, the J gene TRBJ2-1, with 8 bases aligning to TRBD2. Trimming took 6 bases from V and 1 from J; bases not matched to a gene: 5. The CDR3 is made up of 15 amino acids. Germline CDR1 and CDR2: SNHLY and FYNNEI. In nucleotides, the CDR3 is TGTGCCAGCAGGAAAAGCGGGAGTTCCTACAATGAGCAGTTCTTC. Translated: CASRKSGSSYNEQFF.

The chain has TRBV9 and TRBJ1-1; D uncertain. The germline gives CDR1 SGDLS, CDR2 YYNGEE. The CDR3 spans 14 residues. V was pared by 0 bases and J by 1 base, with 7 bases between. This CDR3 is CASSVAGPNTEAFF. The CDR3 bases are TGTGCCAGCAGCGTAGCGGGCCCGAACACTGAAGCTTTCTTT.

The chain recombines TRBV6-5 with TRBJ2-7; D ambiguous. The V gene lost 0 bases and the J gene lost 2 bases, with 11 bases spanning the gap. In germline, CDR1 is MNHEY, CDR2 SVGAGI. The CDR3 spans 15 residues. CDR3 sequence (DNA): TGTGCCAGCAGTTACTCGGGGAAGCTAGCCTACGAGCAGTACTTC. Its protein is CASSYSGKLAYEQYF.

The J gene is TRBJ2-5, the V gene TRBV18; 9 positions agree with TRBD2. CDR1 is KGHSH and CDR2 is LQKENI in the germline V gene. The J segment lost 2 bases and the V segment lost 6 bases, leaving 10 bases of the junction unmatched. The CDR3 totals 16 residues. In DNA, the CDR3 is TGTGCCAGCTCGCCCCTTAGCGGGAGTAGGCAAGAGACCCAGTACTTC. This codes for CASSPLSGSRQETQYF. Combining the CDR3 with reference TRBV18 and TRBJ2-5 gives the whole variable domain NAGVMQNPRHLVRRRGQEARLRCSPMKGHSHVYWYRQLPEEGLKFMVYLQKENIIDESGMPKERFSAEFPKEGPSILRIQQVVRGDSAAYFCASSPLSGSRQETQYFGPGTRLLVL.

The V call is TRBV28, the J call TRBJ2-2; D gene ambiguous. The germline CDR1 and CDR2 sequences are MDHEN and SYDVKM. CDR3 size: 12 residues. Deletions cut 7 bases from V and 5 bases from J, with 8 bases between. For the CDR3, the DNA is TGTGCCAGCAACCCACGAACCGGGGAGCTGTTTTTT. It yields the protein CASNPRTGELFF.

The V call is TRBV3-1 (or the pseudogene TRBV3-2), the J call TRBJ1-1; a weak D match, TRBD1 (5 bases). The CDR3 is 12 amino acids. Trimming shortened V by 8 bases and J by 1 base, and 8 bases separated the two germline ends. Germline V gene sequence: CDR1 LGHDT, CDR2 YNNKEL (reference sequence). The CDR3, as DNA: TGTGCCAGCGGGACTCCGAACACTGAAGCTTTCTTT. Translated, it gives CASGTPNTEAFF.

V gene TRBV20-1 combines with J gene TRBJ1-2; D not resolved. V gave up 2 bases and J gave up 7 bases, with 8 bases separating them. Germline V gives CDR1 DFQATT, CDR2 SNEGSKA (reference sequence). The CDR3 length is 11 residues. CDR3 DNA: TGCAGTGCTAGAAGCAATGTTGGCTACACCTTC. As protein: CSARSNVGYTF.

The CDR3 spells CASSLSPTDRQQETQYF. CDR3 sequence (DNA): TGTGCCAGCAGCCTCAGCCCTACGGACAGGCAGCAAGAGACCCAGTACTTC. This chain joins TRBV11-2 and TRBJ2-5; 7 nucleotides agree with TRBD1. Germline loops: CDR1 SGHAT, CDR2 FQNNGV. This CDR3 is 17 amino acids long. The V and J ends lost 5 bases and 2 bases, in that order; junction bases with no gene match: 14.

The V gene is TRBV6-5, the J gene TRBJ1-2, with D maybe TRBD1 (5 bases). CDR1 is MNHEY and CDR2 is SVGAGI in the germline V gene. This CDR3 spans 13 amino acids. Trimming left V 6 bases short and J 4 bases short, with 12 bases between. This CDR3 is CASRGEVRYGYTF. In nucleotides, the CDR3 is TGTGCCAGCAGGGGGGAGGTACGCTATGGCTACACCTTC.

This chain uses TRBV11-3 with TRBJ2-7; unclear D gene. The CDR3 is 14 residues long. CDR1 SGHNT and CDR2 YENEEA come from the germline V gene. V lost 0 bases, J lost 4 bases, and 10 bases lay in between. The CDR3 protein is CASSLDPSDYEQYF. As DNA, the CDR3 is TGTGCCAGCAGCTTAGACCCCTCGGATTACGAGCAGTACTTC.

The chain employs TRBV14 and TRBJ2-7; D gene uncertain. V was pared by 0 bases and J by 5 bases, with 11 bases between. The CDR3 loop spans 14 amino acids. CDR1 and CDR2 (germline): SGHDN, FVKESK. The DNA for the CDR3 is TGTGCCAGCAGCCAAGACGGACCTTGGGACGAGCAGTACTTC. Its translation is CASSQDGPWDEQYF.

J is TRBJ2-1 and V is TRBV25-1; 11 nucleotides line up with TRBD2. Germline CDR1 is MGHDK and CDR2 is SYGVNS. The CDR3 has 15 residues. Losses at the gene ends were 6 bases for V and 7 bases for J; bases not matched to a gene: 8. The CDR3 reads CASSPGLAGLNEQFF. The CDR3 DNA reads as TGTGCCAGCAGCCCCGGACTAGCGGGCTTGAATGAGCAGTTCTTC.

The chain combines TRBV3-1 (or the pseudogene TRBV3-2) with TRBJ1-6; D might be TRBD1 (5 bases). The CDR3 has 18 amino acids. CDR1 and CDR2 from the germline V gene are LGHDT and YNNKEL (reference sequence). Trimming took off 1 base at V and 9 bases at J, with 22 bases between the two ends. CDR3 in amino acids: CASSQVILRGAWGSPLHF. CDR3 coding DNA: TGTGCCAGCAGCCAAGTAATTTTGAGGGGCGCCTGGGGTTCACCCCTCCACTTT.

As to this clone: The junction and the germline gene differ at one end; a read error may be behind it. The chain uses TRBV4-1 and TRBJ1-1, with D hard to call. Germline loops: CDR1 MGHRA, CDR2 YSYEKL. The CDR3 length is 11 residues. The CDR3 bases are TGCGCCAGCAGCCAAGAACATTTTAGGGTCTTT. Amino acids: CASSQEHFRVF.

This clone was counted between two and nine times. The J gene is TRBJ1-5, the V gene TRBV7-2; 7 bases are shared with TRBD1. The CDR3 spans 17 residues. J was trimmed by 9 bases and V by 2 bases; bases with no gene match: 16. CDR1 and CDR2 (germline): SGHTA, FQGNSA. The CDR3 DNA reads TGTGCCAGCAGCTTAAATAGTGCCACAGGGGCCGCTTGGCCCCAGCATTTT. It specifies CASSLNSATGAAWPQHF.